A single TCR beta chain is shown here with its context. Antigen specificity is unknown. There were around 3.5 ug of total RNA used for each TCR library. TCRdb reprocessed the 5' RACE reads, with one entry per CDR3 protein and no DNA. This sample lists about 350,000 distinct CDR3 sequences; its ten largest clones have 2%. Per germline, CDR1 SGHRS and CDR2 YFSETQ. The CDR3 has 16 amino acids. Collection of a roughly 2.7 ml blood sample took place per donor. The sample is drawn from a study of monozygotic twins with inflammatory bowel disease. General study findings and limits: Clonotype sharing was lower in IBD patients than healthy twins, most markedly with disease activity.

The sequence came from a human donor with ulcerative colitis or Crohn's disease, or a healthy co-twin of an affected twin (not recorded which). V is TRBV5-1 and J is TRBJ2-3; absent DNA, TCRdb's TRBD1 call cannot be checked. The sequenced material came from blood. The CDR3 protein is CASSLPHPTGVDTQYF.